The clone carrying this T cell receptor beta chain occurred a few times. Its matching antigen is unknown. TCRdb re-called the 5' RACE reads with MiXCR, one entry per CDR3 protein. This sample has 300,000 or so distinct CDR3 sequences, with roughly 7.5% found just once. This specimen comes from a study of T cells after yellow fever vaccination. About the study: SMART-Seq v4 Ultra Low Input served to prepare low-cell-number fractions.

Overall study results and limits: A limited proportion of clonotypes was detected within both the CD4 and CD8 compartments.

Trimming pared 3 bases from V and 1 base from J, leaving 7 bases between. The CDR3 is 14 residues long. Germline V CDR1 and CDR2: SNHLY, FYNNEI. The TCR comes from a man younger than 35 who received the YFV17D yellow fever vaccine. The chain carries TRBV2 and TRBJ1-5, with D unclear. Material: PBMCs, obtained roughly 46 days after the first yellow fever vaccination. The CDR3, as DNA: TGTGCCAGCAGTGACATCGTCAGCAATCAGCCCCAGCATTTT. Translated: CASSDIVSNQPQHF.